A selection of T cell receptor beta chains follows, all from one sample in a study of cytomegalovirus exposure and HLA in healthy donors. Profiled with immunoSEQ multiplex PCR; TCRdb holds only in-frame clones, not every one. The sample gives 100,000 to 150,000 clones, about four fifths of which show up once; under 6% is in the top ten. The sequencing input was PBMCs. The receptors were sampled from a man aged 30-40 years in good health and CMV-seronegative. Each CDR3 is given with its conserved first and last residue. D genes are given only for firm matches. Size tells how often a clone was seen (once, few, many) or the class of an expanded clone, and some rows leave it out.

cdr3_nt: TGTGCCAGCAGTGAACACCCAGGGACCGGGGAGCTGTTTTTT; cdr3_aa: CASSEHPGTGELFF; cdr3_length: 14; v_call: TRBV6-1; j_call: TRBJ2-2; d_call: NA; clone_size: NA
cdr3_nt: TGTGCCAGCAGCTTAGAAACCGGACAGAACGGAGGCTACACCTTC; cdr3_aa: CASSLETGQNGGYTF; cdr3_length: 15; v_call: TRBV5-6; j_call: TRBJ1-2; d_call: NA; clone_size: few
cdr3_nt: TGCGCCAGCAGCCAAGGAGGTCGGGAGAACGAGCAGTACTTC; cdr3_aa: CASSQGGRENEQYF; cdr3_length: 14; v_call: TRBV4-1; j_call: TRBJ2-7; d_call: NA; clone_size: once
cdr3_nt: TGTGCCAGCAGACAGGGTTACGAGCAGTACTTC; cdr3_aa: CASRQGYEQYF; cdr3_length: 11; v_call: TRBV2; j_call: TRBJ2-7; d_call: NA; clone_size: NA
cdr3_nt: TGTGCCAGCAGCGAATGGGGGCTCGGCGCTGGAAACACCATATATTTT; cdr3_aa: CASSEWGLGAGNTIYF; cdr3_length: 16; v_call: TRBV9; j_call: TRBJ1-3; d_call: NA; clone_size: NA
cdr3_nt: TGTGCCAGCAGTGAGGGACTAGCGGAGCTTCCCCAAGAGACCCAGTACTTC; cdr3_aa: CASSEGLAELPQETQYF; cdr3_length: 17; v_call: TRBV2; j_call: TRBJ2-5; d_call: TRBD2; clone_size: NA
cdr3_nt: TGTGCCAGCAGCCAAGATAGAGGGGGGGCATACGAGCAGTACTTC; cdr3_aa: CASSQDRGGAYEQYF; cdr3_length: 15; v_call: TRBV4-2; j_call: TRBJ2-7; d_call: NA; clone_size: NA
cdr3_nt: TGTGCCAGCTCTCCCGGGGGGAACTCTTACAATGAGCAGTTCTTC; cdr3_aa: CASSPGGNSYNEQFF; cdr3_length: 15; v_call: TRBV27; j_call: TRBJ2-1; d_call: TRBD2; clone_size: NA
cdr3_nt: TGTGCCTGGAGTGTCAAGGGGAGGGGGGCTAATGAAGCTTTCTTT; cdr3_aa: CAWSVKGRGANEAFF; cdr3_length: 15; v_call: TRBV30; j_call: TRBJ1-1; d_call: NA; clone_size: NA
cdr3_nt: TGTGCCAGCAGAGGGGGTCGGACGGACCTCTACGAGCAGTACTTC; cdr3_aa: CASRGGRTDLYEQYF; cdr3_length: 15; v_call: TRBV2; j_call: TRBJ2-7; d_call: NA; clone_size: once